This T cell receptor beta chain was retrieved from a study of human T cells and chemical hapten exposure. The study used a library that attached unique molecular identifiers to individual cDNA molecules. TCRdb independently ran MiXCR on the RACE reads; one entry per CDR3 protein. Here the sample spans 250,000 or so distinct CDR3 sequences, 7.5% to 8% being singletons. Specified time point: pre-sensitization, week 0. Treatment: therapeutic diphenylcyclopropenone sensitization with weekly scalp DPC. This clonotype was seen a handful of times. The antigen is undetermined. Trimming pared 6 bases from V and 0 bases from J, leaving 15 bases between. CDR3 length: 17 amino acids. Regarding the study as a whole: TCRs at a frequency above 1 in 1000 stayed unchanged with DPC sensitization.

The TCR sequence derives from a young man with alopecia areata. Some clones in this sample may be carry-over from other donors' samples. This chain connects TRBV12-3 or TRBV12-4 to TRBJ2-6; D uncertain. The sequencing here drew on whole blood, taken in connection with sensitization to the hapten diphenylcyclopropenone (DPC). This CDR3 is CASSPTGRASGANVLTF. DNA for the CDR3: TGTGCCAGCAGCCCAACTGGTCGGGCCTCTGGGGCCAACGTCCTGACTTTC.